Shown below are 23 T cell receptor beta chains from a single sample sequenced in a study of human T cells and chemical hapten exposure. The time point here: patch test 2, 6 weeks after DPC sensitization. Noted treatment: therapeutic diphenylcyclopropenone sensitization with weekly scalp DPC. TCRdb recomputed calls from the RACE reads with MiXCR, one row per CDR3 protein. The repertoire holds roughly 120,000 distinct CDR3 sequences, with about a tenth as singletons. Sequencing was performed on whole blood, taken in connection with sensitization to the hapten diphenylcyclopropenone (DPC). Receptors originate from a woman aged 40 to 55 with alopecia areata. Some clones in this sample may be carry-over from other donors' samples.

This clonotype appeared a few times. The V and J genes are TRBV12-3 or TRBV12-4 and TRBJ2-7; 7 bases are a match to TRBD2. The CDR3 has 14 amino acids. Trimming removed 3 bases from V and 6 bases from J; junction bases left unmatched: 8. This chain's CDR3 is CASSLDPGTTEQYF. The DNA of the CDR3 is TGTGCCAGCAGTTTGGACCCCGGGACTACCGAGCAGTACTTC.

The chain recombines TRBV28 with TRBJ2-5; D ambiguous. The length of the CDR3 is 14 residues. Germline V lookup: CDR1 MDHEN, CDR2 SYDVKM. V lost 2 bases to trimming and J lost 3 bases, with 10 bases between them. The CDR3 spells CASSLREPEETQYF. The CDR3 DNA reads TGTGCCAGCAGTTTAAGAGAGCCGGAAGAGACCCAGTACTTC.

This clonotype was counted ten times or more. The rearrangement links TRBV4-2 to TRBJ1-3, with a tentative D call TRBD1 (5 bases). V was cut by 0 bases and J by 4 bases, with 13 bases left in between. From germline, CDR1 is LGHNA and CDR2 YNFKEQ. The CDR3 is 16 residues long. CDR3 loop: CASSQDSNRQGNTIYF. The DNA for the CDR3 is TGTGCCAGCAGCCAAGATTCGAACAGGCAAGGAAACACCATATATTTT.

The chain joins TRBV27 to TRBJ2-2; D could derive from TRBD1 or TRBD2 (5 bases each). V gave up 6 bases and J gave up 0 bases, with 8 bases separating them. The CDR3 sequence is 14 residues long. Germline CDR1 MNHEY, CDR2 SMNVEV (reference sequence). The CDR3 bases are TGTGCCAGCAGGGGGGATGCGAACACCGGGGAGCTGTTTTTT. Translating it yields CASRGDANTGELFF.

This clonotype was counted ten times or more. V is TRBV28 and J is TRBJ1-6; no reliable D call. With 3 bases removed from V and 6 bases from J, the gap between germline ends came to 6 bases. The length of the CDR3 is 13 residues. Germline V CDR1 and CDR2: MDHEN, SYDVKM. The CDR3 coding sequence is TGTGCCAGCAGTTTGGTCAGTAATTCACCCCTCCACTTT. It specifies CASSLVSNSPLHF.

This clonotype was observed many times. V and J are TRBV12-3 or TRBV12-4 and TRBJ1-2, with no clear D. V dropped 1 base and J dropped 1 base, with 4 bases sitting between them. This CDR3 contains 13 residues. The CDR3 sequence is CASSLVDNYGYTF. The CDR3 DNA reads as TGTGCCAGCAGTTTAGTGGATAACTATGGCTACACCTTC.

Of note for this clonotype: Relative to the germline gene, one junction end is altered; a read error may explain this. The V gene is TRBV3-1, the J gene TRBJ2-7, with a weak D call TRBD1 (6 bases). CDR1 is LGHDT, CDR2 YNNKEL, per germline (reference sequence). There are 13 residues in the CDR3. The CDR3 region has the DNA TGTGCCAGCAGCCAAGAGGAACAGGGACCGCTGGACTTC. Encoded protein: CASSQEEQGPLDF.

CDR3 sequence: CASSLGGYTSYEQYF. DNA for the CDR3: TGTGCCAGCAGTTTAGGTGGATATACCTCCTACGAGCAGTACTTC. The gene calls are TRBV6-2 or TRBV6-3 and TRBJ2-7; D is uncertain. Germline V CDR1 and CDR2: MNHEY, SVGEGT. V lost 4 bases and J lost 0, with 13 bases in between. The CDR3 consists of 15 residues.

In its sample, this clonotype was seen many times. This chain joins TRBV7-3 and TRBJ2-3, with D possibly matching TRBD1 (5 bases). Trimming took 5 bases from V and 2 from J, leaving 8 bases between them. The CDR3 spans 13 residues. Germline loops: CDR1 SGHTA, CDR2 FQGTGA. CDR3 in DNA: TGTGCCAGCAGCCGCAGGGACACAGATACGCAGTATTTT. Translating it yields CASSRRDTDTQYF.

This chain links TRBV27 with TRBJ2-3, with 8 bases matching TRBD2. The CDR3 sequence is 13 residues long. Germline CDR1 MNHEY, CDR2 SMNVEV (reference sequence). J lost 4 bases, V lost 4 bases, and 1 base had no gene match. Written as DNA, the CDR3 is TGTGCCAGCAGTTGGCGGGGGGCAGATACGCAGTATTTT. Protein product: CASSWRGADTQYF.

This chain uses TRBV5-1 with TRBJ2-3; D may correspond to TRBD1 or TRBD2 (6 bases each). The germline CDR1 and CDR2 sequences are SGHRS and YFSETQ. The V gene lost 2 bases and the J gene lost 3 bases, with 13 bases spanning the gap. This CDR3 contains 15 residues. The chain's CDR3 is CASSFDGGITDTQYF. CDR3 coding DNA: TGCGCCAGCAGCTTTGACGGGGGCATTACAGATACGCAGTATTTT.

This clonotype was picked up a small number of times. The chain uses TRBV30 and TRBJ2-1; no clear D gene. The germline V and J ends were trimmed by 3 bases and 6 bases, with 9 bases remaining between them. The CDR3 is made up of 12 amino acids. Germline CDR1 and CDR2: GTSNPN and SVGIG (reference sequence). Here the CDR3 reads CAWREAVNEQFF. The CDR3 nucleotides are TGTGCCTGGAGGGAAGCCGTCAATGAGCAGTTCTTC.

The rearrangement links TRBV7-3 to TRBJ2-2, with 8 bases aligning to TRBD1. CDR3 size: 15 residues. Germline V CDR1 and CDR2: SGHTA, FQGTGA. Unmatched junction bases numbered 6, after V lost 5 bases and J lost 4 bases. The CDR3 DNA is TGTGCCAGCAGCCCGGGACAGGTGATCACCGGGGAGCTGTTTTTT. This codes for CASSPGQVITGELFF.

This clonotype appeared a few times. The rearrangement joins TRBV30 to TRBJ1-1, with D uncertain. CDR3 size: 11 residues. V lost 1 base and J lost 13, with 13 bases in between. Germline-derived CDR1 and CDR2 are GTSNPN and SVGIG (reference sequence). The CDR3 DNA reads as TGTGCCTGGAGTGGTCCGACGATGGTTTTCTTT. This sequence encodes CAWSGPTMVFF.

This clonotype was seen a handful of times. The chain uses TRBV5-4 and TRBJ2-3; 7 bases map to TRBD1. CDR1 SGHNT and CDR2 YYREEE come from the germline V gene (reference sequence). The CDR3 contains 14 residues. The V gene end was trimmed by 2 bases and the J gene end by 3 bases; junction bases not matched to a gene: 3. The CDR3 bases are TGTGCCAGCAGCTTTCGGGACAGAACAGATACGCAGTATTTT. Protein sequence: CASSFRDRTDTQYF.

The genes are TRBV7-3 and TRBJ2-1; the match to TRBD2 covers 12 bases. The CDR3 is made up of 16 amino acids. With 1 base clipped from V and 4 bases from J, the junction kept 2 bases outside the gene matches. Germline V gene lookup returns CDR1 SGHTA and CDR2 FQGTGA. The CDR3 DNA reads TGTGCCAGCAGCTTAAAGACTAGCGGGGGTTACAATGAGCAGTTCTTC. Translation gives CASSLKTSGGYNEQFF.

This clonotype was observed at least ten times. The chain joins TRBV7-9 to TRBJ2-3; D remains unclear. The CDR3 has 14 amino acids. CDR1 is SEHNR and CDR2 is FQNEAQ in the germline V gene (reference sequence). V was clipped by 2 bases and J by 0 bases, with 6 bases between them. CDR3 in amino acids: CASSLSTSTDTQYF. The CDR3 bases are TGTGCCAGCAGCTTATCCACTAGCACAGATACGCAGTATTTT.

The chain employs TRBV30 and TRBJ2-7; 7 bases are a match to TRBD2. From germline, CDR1 is GTSNPN and CDR2 SVGIG (reference sequence). This CDR3 contains 16 residues. V trimming: 0 bases; J trimming: 6 bases; junction bases outside the gene matches: 14. The CDR3 DNA reads as TGTGCCTGGAGTGTACCGGCGGGGGTGGCATTGGGCGAGCAGTACTTC. As protein: CAWSVPAGVALGEQYF.

This clonotype has only a few counts. This chain joins TRBV27 and TRBJ2-6; D unclear. V lost 5 bases and J 2 bases, leaving 19 bases between the germline ends. CDR3 length equals 18 residues. Per germline, CDR1 MNHEY and CDR2 SMNVEV (reference sequence). CDR3 amino acids: CASSQRTVALTGANVLTF. In DNA form, the CDR3 reads TGTGCCAGCAGTCAACGGACGGTCGCCCTGACTGGGGCCAACGTCCTGACTTTC.

The sample holds a few counts of this clonotype. The genes are TRBV5-4 and TRBJ2-1; 9 positions agree with TRBD1. In germline, CDR1 is SGHNT, CDR2 YYREEE (reference sequence). The CDR3 is made up of 13 amino acids. Trimming removed 4 bases from V and 9 bases from J; junction bases left unmatched: 5. The CDR3 sequence is CASSLDRGREQFF. The CDR3 DNA follows: TGTGCCAGCAGCCTGGACAGGGGCCGTGAGCAGTTCTTC.

A few counts support this clonotype. The junction shows a germline mismatch at one end, possibly a read error. The chain uses TRBV7-2 and TRBJ1-2; the D is unclear. Looked up from germline, CDR1 is SGHTA and CDR2 is FQGNSA. CDR3 length equals 14 residues. The DNA for the CDR3 is TGTGCCATCAGCGTTAACAGCCTGACCTATGGCTACACCTTC. This encodes CAISVNSLTYGYTF. Variable domain in full (rest from reference TRBV7-2 and TRBJ1-2): GAGVSQSPSNKVTEKGKDVELRCDPISGHTALYWYRQSLGQGLEFLIYFQGNSAPDKSGLPSDRFSAERTGGSVSTLTIQRTQQEDSAVYLCAISVNSLTYGYTFGSGTRLTVV.

Ten or more counts support this clonotype. The chain combines TRBV2 with TRBJ1-1; tentatively, D is TRBD1 (5 bases). V was pared by 4 bases and J by 0 bases, with 6 bases between. The CDR3 runs 13 residues. The V gene's germline CDR1 is SNHLY and CDR2 FYNNEI. CDR3: CASSGQLNTEAFF. As DNA, the CDR3 is TGTGCCAGCAGTGGACAGCTGAACACTGAAGCTTTCTTT.

Regarding this clonotype: A single base separates this from a much larger clone, so it may be a read error. The chain carries TRBV11-2 and TRBJ1-1; D is undetermined. This CDR3 is built from 13 residues. Germline assignment: CDR1 SGHAT and CDR2 FQNNGV. The CDR3 protein is CVSSLRHGVEAFF. For the CDR3, the DNA is TGTGTCAGCAGTTTACGTCACGGGGTTGAAGCTTTCTTT.